A single sample is the source of the 30 T cell receptor beta chains below, sequenced in a study of post-analysis software for immune sequencing data. Broader study findings: Patients had higher frequencies than controls of roughly 5 TRBV segments, including TRBV5-6, TRBV5-1 and TRBV20-1.

No antigen has been assigned to these receptors. The TCR beta cDNA libraries contained unique molecular identifiers. TCRdb re-called the PCR reads through MiXCR, storing one row per CDR3 protein. Of approximately 250,000 distinct CDR3 sequences listed, 36% are singletons. Sequenced sample: blood. The receptors originated from a girl aged 5 to 17 with multiple sclerosis.

This clonotype was counted only a few times. The V call is TRBV13, the J call TRBJ2-5; a weak D match, TRBD2 (7 bases). The CDR3 is made up of 18 amino acids. Trimming left V 0 bases short and J 5 bases short, with 22 bases between. Germline loops: CDR1 PRHDT, CDR2 FYEKMQ (reference sequence). Written as DNA, the CDR3 is TGTGCCAGCAGCTTAGGCTTCGCGGGGGCTAACTCCGGGGAGACCCAGTACTTC. It yields the protein CASSLGFAGANSGETQYF.

This rearrangement joins TRBV14 to TRBJ1-5, with D unclear. Trimming removed 3 bases at V and 5 bases at J, with 5 bases between. CDR1 SGHDN and CDR2 FVKESK come from the germline V gene. The CDR3 has 12 amino acids. This chain's CDR3 is CASSQGYQPQHF. The CDR3 DNA reads TGTGCCAGCAGCCAGGGGTATCAGCCCCAGCATTTT.

This clonotype was found many times. The gene calls are TRBV5-1 and TRBJ2-1; weak D call: TRBD2 (5 bases). The CDR3 is 16 residues long. Germline-derived CDR1 and CDR2 are SGHRS and YFSETQ. Trimming took 0 bases from V and 0 from J, leaving 10 bases between them. The CDR3 sequence: CASSLVATSSYNEQFF. CDR3 coding DNA: TGCGCCAGCAGCTTGGTAGCGACAAGCTCCTACAATGAGCAGTTCTTC.

The count of this clonotype is one. J is TRBJ2-5 and V is TRBV5-1; 9 bases map to TRBD1. Per germline, CDR1 SGHRS and CDR2 YFSETQ. V shed 3 bases, J shed 5 bases, and the junction held 8 bases outside the gene matches. There are 15 residues in the CDR3. The CDR3 region has the DNA TGCGCCAGCAGCTCACAGGGGGCGCGCGGGGAGACCCAGTACTTC. It encodes CASSSQGARGETQYF. Together with reference TRBV5-1 and TRBJ2-5, the CDR3 gives the full variable domain: KAGVTQTPRYLIKTRGQQVTLSCSPISGHRSVSWYQQTPGQGLQFLFEYFSETQRNKGNFPGRFSGRQFSNSRSEMNVSTLELGDSALYLCASSSQGARGETQYFGPGTRLLVL.

With regard to this clonotype: It may be a read error: a sequence one base away is much more abundant. The rearrangement uses TRBV2 and TRBJ2-3, with D hard to call. Trimming stripped 6 bases from V and 7 bases from J, with 14 bases between. The CDR3 is 13 residues long. Germline CDR1 is SNHLY and CDR2 is FYNNEI. This CDR3 reads CASRSDRQNTQYF. CDR3 in DNA: TGTGCCAGCAGGTCGGACCGGCAGAATACGCAGTATTTT.

This clonotype was detected many times. V gene TRBV2 combines with J gene TRBJ2-5; TRBD1 aligns across 9 bases. Per germline, CDR1 SNHLY and CDR2 FYNNEI. The CDR3 runs 17 residues. The V and J ends lost 2 bases and 5 bases, in that order; junction bases with no gene match: 12. The CDR3 loop reads CASSEIRDRVVRETQYF. Written as DNA, the CDR3 is TGTGCCAGCAGTGAAATTCGGGACAGGGTAGTGAGGGAGACCCAGTACTTC.

V is TRBV6-1 and J is TRBJ2-2; D perhaps matches TRBD1 (5 bases). The CDR3 extends over 13 amino acids. Germline-derived CDR1 and CDR2 are MNHNS and SASEGT. V was trimmed by 7 bases and J by 5 bases, leaving 11 bases between them. The DNA of the CDR3 is TGTGCCAGCAAGGCAGGGCTAACCGGGGAGCTGTTTTTT. Its translation: CASKAGLTGELFF.

The chain is built from TRBV6-4 and TRBJ2-3; unclear D gene. The CDR3 extends over 14 amino acids. CDR1 and CDR2 from the germline V gene are MRHNA and SNTAGT. The ends were cut back, 4 bases at V and 1 base at J, with 9 bases in the middle. CDR3 nucleotide sequence: TGTGCCAGCAGTGGGGCCGGAGGCACAGATACGCAGTATTTT. It yields the protein CASSGAGGTDTQYF.

Many counts were recorded for this clonotype. The J gene is TRBJ2-7, the V gene TRBV5-1; 8 bases are shared with TRBD2. The CDR3 consists of 15 residues. The germline CDR1 and CDR2 sequences are SGHRS and YFSETQ. V shed 4 bases, J shed 3 bases, and the junction held 9 bases outside the gene matches. The CDR3 protein is CASSPSSGPIYEQYF. In nucleotides, the CDR3 is TGCGCCAGCAGCCCTTCTAGCGGGCCAATCTACGAGCAGTACTTC.

The V call is TRBV29-1, the J call TRBJ2-3, with 8 bases aligning to TRBD2. The V segment lost 0 bases and the J segment 2 bases; nucleotides outside the gene matches: 7. Germline assignment: CDR1 SQVTM and CDR2 ANQGSEA. The length of the CDR3 is 16 residues. CDR3 nucleotide sequence: TGCAGCGTTGAAGACGTAAGCGGGGGTTACACAGATACGCAGTATTTT. Protein sequence: CSVEDVSGGYTDTQYF.

A remark on this clonotype: A much more abundant neighbour one base away suggests this may be a read error. In this CDR3 the conserved last residue, phenylalanine or tryptophan, is missing, so a read error is likely. J is TRBJ2-6 and V is TRBV5-1, with no clear D. The ends were cut back, 3 bases at V and 0 bases at J, with 10 bases in the middle. The germline V gene has CDR1 SGHRS and CDR2 YFSETQ. The CDR3 contains 16 residues. CDR3 residues: CASSSRGSSGANVLTV. In nucleotides, the CDR3 is TGCGCCAGCAGCTCCAGAGGTTCCTCTGGGGCCAACGTCCTGACTGTC.

The chain joins TRBV11-2 to TRBJ2-3; D remains unclear. This CDR3 is 13 amino acids long. Per germline, CDR1 SGHAT and CDR2 FQNNGV. The V end lost 5 bases, the J end lost 6 bases, and 12 bases lay between the germline ends. CDR3 DNA sequence: TGTGCCAGCAGCGGCTTGCGTTTGGATACGCAGTATTTT. As protein: CASSGLRLDTQYF.

This clonotype came up a few times. This chain uses TRBV2 with TRBJ2-2, with 11 bases identical to TRBD1. J lost 7 bases, V lost 7 bases, and 5 bases had no gene match. Germline CDR1 is SNHLY and CDR2 is FYNNEI. The CDR3 is 14 amino acids. CDR3 nucleotide sequence: TGTGCCAGCACGGGACAGGGGGTTATCGGGGAGCTGTTTTTT. It codes for CASTGQGVIGELFF. Supplemented by reference TRBV2 and TRBJ2-2, the full variable domain reads EPEVTQTPSHQVTQMGQEVILRCVPISNHLYFYWYRQILGQKVEFLVSFYNNEISEKSEIFDDQFSVERPDGSNFTLKIRSTKLEDSAMYFCASTGQGVIGELFFGEGSRLTVL.

This clonotype was picked up a small number of times. J is TRBJ2-1 and V is TRBV29-1, with D possibly TRBD1 on 6 matching bases. The CDR3 has 12 residues. Germline CDR1 SQVTM, CDR2 ANQGSEA. V was cut by 7 bases and J by 9 bases, with 16 bases left in between. The CDR3 nucleotides read TGCAGCGCCGACCCCATGGGGGCTGAGCAGTTCTTC. Amino acids: CSADPMGAEQFF.

The gene calls are TRBV20-1 and TRBJ2-7; tentative D call: TRBD2 (5 bases). Germline assignment: CDR1 DFQATT and CDR2 SNEGSKA (reference sequence). CDR3 size: 13 residues. V was cut by 1 base and J by 5 bases, with 12 bases left in between. CDR3 nucleotides: TGCAGTGCTAGAGGTCCGGGAAGCGACGAGCAGTACTTC. Amino acid sequence: CSARGPGSDEQYF.

This clonotype was seen many times. In nucleotides, the CDR3 is TGTGCCAGCAGCCAAGGTGGCGGGGGGGCCAAAGAGACCCAGTACTTC. Amino acid sequence: CASSQGGGGAKETQYF. The chain recombines TRBV4-2 with TRBJ2-5, with 9 bases fitting TRBD2. The J segment lost 3 bases and the V segment lost 1 base, leaving 6 bases of the junction unmatched. Per the germline V gene, CDR1 is LGHNA and CDR2 is YNFKEQ. The CDR3 sequence is 16 residues long.

This clonotype has a count of ten or more. The V call is TRBV15, the J call TRBJ2-5; D gene unclear. The ends were cut back, 1 base at V and 0 bases at J, with 12 bases in the middle. This CDR3 is 16 amino acids long. Germline V CDR1 and CDR2: LNHNV, YYDKDF (reference sequence). The CDR3 DNA is TGTGCCACCAGCAGAGCGGTCGGGCAGTACCAAGAGACCCAGTACTTC. It codes for CATSRAVGQYQETQYF.

The chain carries TRBV11-2 and TRBJ2-5; tentatively, D is TRBD1 (5 bases). The V end was cut by 5 bases, the J end by 9 bases, with 16 bases between. CDR1 is SGHAT and CDR2 is FQNNGV in the germline V gene. There are 13 residues in the CDR3. In DNA form, the CDR3 reads TGTGCCAGCAGCGGAGTCCCCAGGGCGGCCCAGTACTTC. This gives the protein CASSGVPRAAQYF.

This sequence joins TRBV20-1 and TRBJ2-7, with D perhaps TRBD1 or TRBD2 (5 bases each). In germline, CDR1 is DFQATT, CDR2 SNEGSKA (reference sequence). There are 12 residues in the CDR3. V was shortened by 3 bases and J by 5 bases, with 11 bases between the two germline ends. In DNA form, the CDR3 reads TGCAGTGCTAGTGGCGTGGGGGACGAGCAGTACTTC. The encoded protein is CSASGVGDEQYF.

The sample holds a few counts of this clonotype. The rearrangement links TRBV24-1 to TRBJ2-1; D gene ambiguous. The germline V gene has CDR1 KGHDR and CDR2 SFDVKD. This CDR3 contains 11 residues. V was clipped by 2 bases and J by 5 bases, with 0 bases between them. In DNA form, the CDR3 reads TGTGCCACCAGTGATTACAATGAGCAGTTCTTC. Protein: CATSDYNEQFF.

The J gene is TRBJ2-1, the V gene TRBV29-1; 9 positions agree with TRBD2. The V gene's germline CDR1 is SQVTM and CDR2 ANQGSEA. The CDR3 loop spans 14 amino acids. V dropped 6 bases and J dropped 14; count of bases not matched to a gene: 17. This CDR3 is CSVTTIRGTSYEFF. In DNA, the CDR3 is TGCAGCGTGACCACAATAAGGGGGACTAGCTACGAGTTCTTC.

The chain employs TRBV6-1 and TRBJ2-1; D might be TRBD1 (6 bases). The CDR3 is made up of 12 amino acids. The V gene's germline CDR1 is MNHNS and CDR2 SASEGT. Between the trimmed V and J ends, which lost 6 bases and 11 bases, there was a span of 14 bases. CDR3 sequence reads: CASSDRYEKQFF. The CDR3 nucleotides are TGTGCCAGCAGCGACAGGTACGAGAAGCAGTTCTTC.

The table lists this clonotype with many counts. V is TRBV4-1 and J is TRBJ2-1; D gene unclear. CDR1 is MGHRA and CDR2 is YSYEKL in the germline V gene. CDR3 length: 15 amino acids. V gave up 0 bases and J gave up 6 bases, with 12 bases separating them. The CDR3 region has the DNA TGCGCCAGCAGCCAAGAGGCATCTAACGGCAATGAGCAGTTCTTC. Amino acids: CASSQEASNGNEQFF.

As for this clonotype: This clone may be a read error of a much larger clone one base away. The chain uses TRBV28 and TRBJ1-6; 7 nucleotides agree with TRBD1. The CDR3 is 14 amino acids. V lost 10 bases to trimming and J lost 11 bases; unmatched junction nucleotides: 14. CDR1 and CDR2 from the germline V gene are MDHEN and SYDVKM. The CDR3 DNA sequence: TGTGCCATCGAGGACGGACAGGTTCTGCCACCCCTCCACTTT. Translating it yields CAIEDGQVLPPLHF.

This clonotype was seen at least ten times. The rearrangement uses TRBV5-1 and TRBJ2-3, with unresolved D. In germline, CDR1 is SGHRS, CDR2 YFSETQ. This CDR3 is 14 amino acids long. Trimming removed 0 bases from V and 5 bases from J, with 10 bases in between. The DNA for the CDR3 is TGCGCCAGCAGCTTGGGTGAAGGCAGAGATACGCAGTATTTT. Residues: CASSLGEGRDTQYF.

This clonotype has a handful of counts. This chain uses TRBV7-9 with TRBJ2-1, with TRBD2 matching 9 bases. With V trimmed by 4 bases and J by 1 base, 11 bases remained unmatched. Germline V lookup: CDR1 SEHNR, CDR2 FQNEAQ (reference sequence). This CDR3 comprises 18 residues. The CDR3 sequence: CASSSLWASGTSYNEQFF. The CDR3 nucleotides are TGTGCCAGCAGCTCCCTGTGGGCTAGCGGGACTTCCTACAATGAGCAGTTCTTC.

To note about this clonotype: The germline gene is not matched at one end of the junction; a read error may be the cause. The genes are TRBV7-9 and TRBJ2-1; D may be TRBD2 (6 bases). CDR3 size: 15 residues. Germline-derived CDR1 and CDR2 are SEHNR and FQNEAQ (reference sequence). The CDR3 reads CTSSPSGLSYNEQFF. CDR3 bases: TGTACCAGCAGCCCCTCGGGACTCTCCTACAATGAGCAGTTCTTC.

As to this clonotype: The junction departs from the called germline gene at one end, perhaps through a read error. The chain has TRBV5-6 and TRBJ2-7, with unresolved D. The germline V gene encodes CDR1 SGHDT and CDR2 YYEEEE. The CDR3 contains 17 residues. The CDR3 sequence is CASSLMPPGLGSCEQYF. CDR3 in DNA: TGTGCCAGCAGCTTGATGCCCCCCGGGTTGGGCTCCTGCGAGCAGTACTTC.

This chain joins TRBV12-3 or TRBV12-4 and TRBJ2-4; 9 bases are a match to TRBD2. Unmatched junction bases numbered 3, after V lost 6 bases and J lost 0 bases. The CDR3 runs 15 residues. The CDR3 bases are TGTGCCAGCAGCAGAGCGGGGGGAGCCAAAAACATTCAGTACTTC. This encodes CASSRAGGAKNIQYF.

A note on this clonotype: This may arise from a read error, as a much more abundant clone is one base away. The chain joins TRBV12-3 or TRBV12-4 to TRBJ2-3, with D maybe TRBD2 (5 bases). CDR3 length: 17 residues. The CDR3 reads CASSWTGPLVSTDAQYF. In nucleotides, the CDR3 is TGTGCCAGCAGTTGGACGGGCCCACTAGTAAGCACAGATGCGCAGTATTTT.